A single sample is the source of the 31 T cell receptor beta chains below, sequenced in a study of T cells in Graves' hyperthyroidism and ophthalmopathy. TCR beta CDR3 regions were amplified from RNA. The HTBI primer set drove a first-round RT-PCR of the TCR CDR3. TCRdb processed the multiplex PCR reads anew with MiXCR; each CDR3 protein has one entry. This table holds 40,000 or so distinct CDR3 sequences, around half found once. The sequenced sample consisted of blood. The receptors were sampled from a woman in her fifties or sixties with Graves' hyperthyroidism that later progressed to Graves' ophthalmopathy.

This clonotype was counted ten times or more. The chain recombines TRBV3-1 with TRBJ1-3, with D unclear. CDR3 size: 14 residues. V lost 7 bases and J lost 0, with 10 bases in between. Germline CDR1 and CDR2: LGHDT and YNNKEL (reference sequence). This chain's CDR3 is CASNPGNSGNTIYF. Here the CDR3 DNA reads TGTGCCAGCAACCCTGGTAACTCTGGAAACACCATATATTTT.

DNA for the CDR3: TGTGCCATCAGTGCGCCTAGCGGGAGAGGGGCCAAAAACATTCAGTACTTC. This encodes CAISAPSGRGAKNIQYF. This sequence joins TRBV10-3 and TRBJ2-4; 10 bases match TRBD2. In germline, CDR1 is ENHRY, CDR2 SYGVKD. Losses at the gene ends were 4 bases for V and 1 base for J; bases not matched to a gene: 7. The CDR3 extends over 17 amino acids.

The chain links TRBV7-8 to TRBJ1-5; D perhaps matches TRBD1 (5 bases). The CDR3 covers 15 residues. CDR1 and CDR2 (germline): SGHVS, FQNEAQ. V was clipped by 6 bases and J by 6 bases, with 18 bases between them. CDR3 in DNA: TGTGCCAGCAGACTGGGACGTCAGGGAAGTCAGCCCCAGCATTTT. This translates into CASRLGRQGSQPQHF. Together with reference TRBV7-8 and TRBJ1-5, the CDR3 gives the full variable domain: GAGVSQSPRYKVAKRGQDVALRCDPISGHVSLFWYQQALGQGPEFLTYFQNEAQLDKSGLPSDRFFAERPEGSVSTLKIQRTQQEDSAVYLCASRLGRQGSQPQHFGDGTRLSIL.

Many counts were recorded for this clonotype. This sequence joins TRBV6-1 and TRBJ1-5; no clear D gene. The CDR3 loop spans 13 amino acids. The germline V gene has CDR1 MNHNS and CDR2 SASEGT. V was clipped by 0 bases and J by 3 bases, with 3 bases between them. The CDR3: CASSEAYNQPQHF. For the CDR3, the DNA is TGTGCCAGCAGTGAAGCTTACAATCAGCCCCAGCATTTT.

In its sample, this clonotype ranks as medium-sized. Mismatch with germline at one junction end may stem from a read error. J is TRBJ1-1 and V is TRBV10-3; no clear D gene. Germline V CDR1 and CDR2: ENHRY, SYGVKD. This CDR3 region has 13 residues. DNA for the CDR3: TGTGCCATCAGGGAGGACGGGAACGCTGAAGCTTTCTTT. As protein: CAIREDGNAEAFF.

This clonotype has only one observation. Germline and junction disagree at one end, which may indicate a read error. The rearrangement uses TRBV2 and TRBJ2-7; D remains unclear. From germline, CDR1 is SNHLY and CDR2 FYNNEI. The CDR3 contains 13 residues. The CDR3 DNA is TGTGCCAGCAGTGGGGCAATCCCCTACGGGCAGTACTTC. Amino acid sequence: CASSGAIPYGQYF.

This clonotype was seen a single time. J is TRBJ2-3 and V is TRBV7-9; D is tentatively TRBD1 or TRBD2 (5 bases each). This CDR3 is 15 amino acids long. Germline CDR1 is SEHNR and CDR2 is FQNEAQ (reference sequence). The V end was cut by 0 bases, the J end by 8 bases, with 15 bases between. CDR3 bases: TGTGCCAGCAGCTTAGCGGGGGACCCCGGTTTTACGCAGTATTTT. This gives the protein CASSLAGDPGFTQYF. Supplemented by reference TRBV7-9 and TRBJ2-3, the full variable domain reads DTGVSQNPRHKITKRGQNVTFRCDPISEHNRLYWYRQTLGQGPEFLTYFQNEAQLEKSRLLSDRFSAERPKGSFSTLEIQRTEQGDSAMYLCASSLAGDPGFTQYFGPGTRLTVL.

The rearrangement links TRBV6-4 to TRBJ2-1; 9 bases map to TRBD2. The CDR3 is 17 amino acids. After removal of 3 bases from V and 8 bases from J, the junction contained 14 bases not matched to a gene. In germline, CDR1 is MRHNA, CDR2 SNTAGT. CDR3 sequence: CASSELRSGSSFDEQFF. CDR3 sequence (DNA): TGTGCCAGCAGTGAGCTTCGTAGCGGGAGCTCCTTTGATGAGCAGTTCTTC.

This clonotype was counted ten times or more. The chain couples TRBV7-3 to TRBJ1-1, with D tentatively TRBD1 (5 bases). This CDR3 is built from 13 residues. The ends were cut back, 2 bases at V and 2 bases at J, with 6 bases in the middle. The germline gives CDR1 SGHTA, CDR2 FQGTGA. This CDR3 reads CASSLRGNTEAFF. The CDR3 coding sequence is TGTGCCAGCAGCTTACGGGGCAACACTGAAGCTTTCTTT.

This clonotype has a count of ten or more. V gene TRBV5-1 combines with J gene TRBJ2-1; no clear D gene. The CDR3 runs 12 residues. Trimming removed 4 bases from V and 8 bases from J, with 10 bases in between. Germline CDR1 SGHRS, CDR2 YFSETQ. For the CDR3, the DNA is TGCGCCAGCAGCAAAAACTCGGATGAGCAGTTCTTC. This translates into CASSKNSDEQFF. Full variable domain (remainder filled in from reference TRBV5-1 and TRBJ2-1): KAGVTQTPRYLIKTRGQQVTLSCSPISGHRSVSWYQQTPGQGLQFLFEYFSETQRNKGNFPGRFSGRQFSNSRSEMNVSTLELGDSALYLCASSKNSDEQFFGPGTRLTVL.

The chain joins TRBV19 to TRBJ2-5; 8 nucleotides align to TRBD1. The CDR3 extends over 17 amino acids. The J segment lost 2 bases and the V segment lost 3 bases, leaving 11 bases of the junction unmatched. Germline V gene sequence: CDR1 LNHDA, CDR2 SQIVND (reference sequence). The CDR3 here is CASSIHSGTGIQETQYF. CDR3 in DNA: TGTGCCAGTAGTATCCATTCCGGGACAGGAATTCAAGAGACCCAGTACTTC.

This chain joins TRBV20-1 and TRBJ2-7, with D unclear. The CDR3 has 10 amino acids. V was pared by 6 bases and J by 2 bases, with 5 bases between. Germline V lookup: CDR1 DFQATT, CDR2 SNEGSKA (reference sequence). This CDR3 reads CSAAAYEQYF. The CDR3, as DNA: TGCAGTGCCGCGGCCTACGAGCAGTACTTC.

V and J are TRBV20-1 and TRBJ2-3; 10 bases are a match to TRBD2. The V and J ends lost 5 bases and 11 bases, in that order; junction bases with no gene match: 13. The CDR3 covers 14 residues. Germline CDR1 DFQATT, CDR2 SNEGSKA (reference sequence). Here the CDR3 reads CSALTSGTVNEQYF. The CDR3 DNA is TGCAGTGCTCTAACTAGCGGGACTGTCAATGAGCAGTATTTT.

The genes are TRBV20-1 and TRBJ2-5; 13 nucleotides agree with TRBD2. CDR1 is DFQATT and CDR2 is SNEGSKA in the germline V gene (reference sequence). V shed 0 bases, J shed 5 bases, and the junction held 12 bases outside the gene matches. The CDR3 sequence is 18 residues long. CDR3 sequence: CSARDKEGLAGVWETQYF. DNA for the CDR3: TGCAGTGCTAGAGACAAAGAAGGACTAGCGGGAGTCTGGGAGACCCAGTACTTC.

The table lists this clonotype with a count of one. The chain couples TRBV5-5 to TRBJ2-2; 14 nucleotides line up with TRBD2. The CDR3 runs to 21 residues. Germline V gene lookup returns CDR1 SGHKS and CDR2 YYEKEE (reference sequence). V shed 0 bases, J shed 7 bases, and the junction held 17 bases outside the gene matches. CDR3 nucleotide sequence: TGTGCCAGCAGCTTGGTGGGTCGGGGACTAGCGGGAGTCGGTCAAGACGGGGAGCTGTTTTTT. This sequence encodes CASSLVGRGLAGVGQDGELFF.

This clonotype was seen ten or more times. CDR3 DNA: TGCAGTGCAGGACCGGGACAGGGCCGAGGCTACACCTTC. This gives the protein CSAGPGQGRGYTF. This chain links TRBV20-1 with TRBJ1-2, with 9 bases identical to TRBD1. Per the germline V gene, CDR1 is DFQATT and CDR2 is SNEGSKA (reference sequence). This CDR3 is built from 13 residues. V lost 6 bases to trimming and J lost 8 bases; unmatched junction nucleotides: 10.

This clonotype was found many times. CDR3 residues: CASSLVDERGYQETQYF. CDR3 DNA: TGTGCCAGCAGCTTAGTCGATGAACGGGGGTACCAAGAGACCCAGTACTTC. The V call is TRBV7-9, the J call TRBJ2-5; D possibly corresponds to TRBD2 (6 bases). V lost 1 base, J lost 0 bases, and 15 bases lay in between. CDR3 length equals 17 residues. In germline, CDR1 is SEHNR, CDR2 FQNEAQ (reference sequence).

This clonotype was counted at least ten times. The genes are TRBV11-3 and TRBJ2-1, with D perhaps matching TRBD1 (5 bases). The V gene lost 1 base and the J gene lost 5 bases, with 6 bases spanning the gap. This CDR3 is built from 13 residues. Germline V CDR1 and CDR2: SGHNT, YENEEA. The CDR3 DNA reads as TGTGCCAGCAGCTTAGGACAGAACAATGAGCAGTTCTTC. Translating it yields CASSLGQNNEQFF. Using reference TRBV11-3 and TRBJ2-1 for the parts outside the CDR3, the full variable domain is EAGVVQSPRYKIIEKKQPVAFWCNPISGHNTLYWYLQNLGQGPELLIRYENEEAVDDSQLPKDRFSAERLKGVDSTLKIQPAELGDSAVYLCASSLGQNNEQFFGPGTRLTVL.

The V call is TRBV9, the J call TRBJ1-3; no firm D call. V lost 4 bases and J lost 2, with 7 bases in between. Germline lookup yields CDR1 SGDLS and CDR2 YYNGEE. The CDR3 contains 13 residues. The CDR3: CASSQVAGNTIYF. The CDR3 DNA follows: TGTGCCAGCAGCCAAGTGGCTGGAAACACCATATATTTT.

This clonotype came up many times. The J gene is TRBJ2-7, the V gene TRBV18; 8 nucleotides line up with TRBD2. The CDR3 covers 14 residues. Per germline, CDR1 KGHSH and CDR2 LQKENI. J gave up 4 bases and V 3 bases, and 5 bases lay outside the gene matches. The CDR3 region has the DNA TGTGCCAGCTCACCTGGGACTAGTCTGTACGAGCAGTACTTC. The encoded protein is CASSPGTSLYEQYF.

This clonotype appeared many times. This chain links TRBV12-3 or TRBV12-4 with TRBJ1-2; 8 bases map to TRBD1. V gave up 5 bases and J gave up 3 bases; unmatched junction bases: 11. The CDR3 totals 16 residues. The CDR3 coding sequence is TGTGCCAGCAGTCTATACTCCGGACAGGGAGACTATGGCTACACCTTC. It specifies CASSLYSGQGDYGYTF.

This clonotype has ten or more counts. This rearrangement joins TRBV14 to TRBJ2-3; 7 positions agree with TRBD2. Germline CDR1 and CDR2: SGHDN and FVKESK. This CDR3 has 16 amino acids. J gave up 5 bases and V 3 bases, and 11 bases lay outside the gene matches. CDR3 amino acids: CASSQNAGALGDTQYF. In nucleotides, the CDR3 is TGTGCCAGCAGCCAGAATGCGGGAGCTTTGGGAGATACGCAGTATTTT.

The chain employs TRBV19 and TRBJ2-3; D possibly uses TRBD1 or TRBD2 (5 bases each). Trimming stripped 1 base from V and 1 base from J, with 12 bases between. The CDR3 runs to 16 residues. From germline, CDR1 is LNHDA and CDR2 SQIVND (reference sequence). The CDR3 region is CASSIGKGTGTDTQYF. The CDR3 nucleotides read TGTGCCAGTAGTATAGGTAAGGGGACGGGCACAGATACGCAGTATTTT.

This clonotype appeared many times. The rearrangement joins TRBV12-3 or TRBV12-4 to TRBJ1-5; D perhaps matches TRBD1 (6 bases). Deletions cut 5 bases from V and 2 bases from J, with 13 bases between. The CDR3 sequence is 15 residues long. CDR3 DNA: TGTGCCAGCAGTCATACAGGGATGGGCAATCAGCCCCAGCATTTT. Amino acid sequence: CASSHTGMGNQPQHF.

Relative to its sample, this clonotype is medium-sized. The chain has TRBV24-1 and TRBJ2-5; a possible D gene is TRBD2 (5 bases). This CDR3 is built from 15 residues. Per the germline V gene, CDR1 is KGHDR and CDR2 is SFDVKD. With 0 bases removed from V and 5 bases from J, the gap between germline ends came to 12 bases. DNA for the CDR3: TGTGCCACCAGTGATTTGAATGAGGGATGGGAGACCCAGTACTTC. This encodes CATSDLNEGWETQYF.

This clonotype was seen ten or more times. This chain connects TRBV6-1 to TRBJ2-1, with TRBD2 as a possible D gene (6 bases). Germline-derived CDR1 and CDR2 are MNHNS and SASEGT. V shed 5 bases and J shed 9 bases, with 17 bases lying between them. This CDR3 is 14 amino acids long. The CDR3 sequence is CASSNGREYVEQFF. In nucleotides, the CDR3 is TGTGCCAGCAGTAATGGTCGGGAGTATGTTGAGCAGTTCTTC.

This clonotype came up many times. The CDR3: CASSPGLGQGEQYF. In DNA form, the CDR3 reads TGTGCCAGCTCACCCGGACTCGGACAAGGCGAGCAGTACTTC. The chain links TRBV18 to TRBJ2-7; D may match TRBD1 or TRBD2 (5 bases each). The germline gives CDR1 KGHSH, CDR2 LQKENI. V shed 3 bases and J shed 6 bases, with 15 bases lying between them. The CDR3 is 14 amino acids.

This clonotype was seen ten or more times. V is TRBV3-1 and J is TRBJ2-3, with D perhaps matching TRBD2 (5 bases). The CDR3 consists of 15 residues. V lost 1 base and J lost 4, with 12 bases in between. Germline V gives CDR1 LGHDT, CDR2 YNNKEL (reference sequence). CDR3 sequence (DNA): TGTGCCAGCAGCCAAGGCCGGCTAGCCTCAGATACGCAGTATTTT. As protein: CASSQGRLASDTQYF.

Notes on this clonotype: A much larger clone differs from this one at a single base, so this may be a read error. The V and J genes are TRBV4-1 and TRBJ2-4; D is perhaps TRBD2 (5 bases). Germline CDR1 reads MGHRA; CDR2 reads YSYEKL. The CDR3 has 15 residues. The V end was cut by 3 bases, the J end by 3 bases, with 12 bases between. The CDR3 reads CASSHNSGNKNIQYF. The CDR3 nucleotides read TGCGCCAGCAGCCATAATTCCGGGAACAAAAACATTCAGTACTTC.

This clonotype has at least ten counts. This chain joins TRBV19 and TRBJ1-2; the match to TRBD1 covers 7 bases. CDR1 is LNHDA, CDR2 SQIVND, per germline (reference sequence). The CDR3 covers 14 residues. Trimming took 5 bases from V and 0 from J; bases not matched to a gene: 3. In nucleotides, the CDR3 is TGTGCCAGTAGTCGGACAGGAACTAACTATGGCTACACCTTC. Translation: CASSRTGTNYGYTF.

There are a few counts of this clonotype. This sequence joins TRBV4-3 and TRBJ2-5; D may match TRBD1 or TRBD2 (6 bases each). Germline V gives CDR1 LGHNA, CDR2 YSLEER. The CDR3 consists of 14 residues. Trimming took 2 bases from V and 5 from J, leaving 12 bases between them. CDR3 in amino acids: CASSQRGGRETQYF. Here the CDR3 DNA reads TGCGCCAGCAGCCAAAGAGGGGGGCGGGAGACCCAGTACTTC.